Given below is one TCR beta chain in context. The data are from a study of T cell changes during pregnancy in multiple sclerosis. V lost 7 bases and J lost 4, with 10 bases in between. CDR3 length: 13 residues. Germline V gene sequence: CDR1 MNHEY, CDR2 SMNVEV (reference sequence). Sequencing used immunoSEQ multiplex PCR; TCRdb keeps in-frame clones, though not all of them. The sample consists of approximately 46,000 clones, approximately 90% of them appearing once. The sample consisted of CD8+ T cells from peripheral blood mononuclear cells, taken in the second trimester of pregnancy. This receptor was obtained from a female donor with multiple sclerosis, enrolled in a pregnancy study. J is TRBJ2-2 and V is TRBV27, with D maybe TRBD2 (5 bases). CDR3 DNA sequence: TGTGCCAGCACGGGAAGTATCACCGGGGAGCTGTTTTTT. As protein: CASTGSITGELFF.